This T cell receptor beta chain came from a study of control samples from healthy donors and cancer patients. The data were produced by immunoSEQ multiplex PCR, yet TCRdb's version contains in-frame clones alone and is incomplete. The sample shows about 20,000 clones, 88% of them seen only once. The V segment lost 2 bases and the J segment 1 base; nucleotides outside the gene matches: 3. The CDR3 extends over 15 amino acids. Germline CDR1 and CDR2: MNHEY and SMNVEV (reference sequence). The source of this sequence is an older woman with head and neck cancer. The sequencing sample was made of PBMCs. The rearrangement uses TRBV27 and TRBJ1-1; 8 bases align to TRBD1. CDR3 sequence reads: CASSLAQGANTEAFF. In nucleotides, the CDR3 is TGTGCCAGCAGTTTAGCGCAGGGGGCGAACACTGAAGCTTTCTTT.